The 19 T cell receptor beta chains below all came from one sample that was sequenced in a study of PD-1 blockade in classical Hodgkin lymphoma. Libraries were prepared by immunoSEQ multiplex PCR; TCRdb keeps only in-frame clonotypes and omits some of them. The sample has tens of thousands of clones; roughly 92% are singletons. The time point was: newly diagnosed, previously untreated cHL patient sample. The material sequenced was peripheral blood mononuclear cells (PBMCs). The receptor source for this set is a human donor with classical Hodgkin lymphoma.

The rearrangement links TRBV29-1 to TRBJ2-1, with TRBD2 identical over 8 bases. This CDR3 has 14 amino acids. Germline CDR1 SQVTM, CDR2 ANQGSEA. The ends lost 7 bases at V and 1 base at J; junction bases unmatched: 6. CDR3 sequence (DNA): TGCAGCGCTGGAGCGGGAGTTTCCTACAATGAGCAGTTCTTC. Translating gives CSAGAGVSYNEQFF.

V usage is TRBV18 and J usage is TRBJ2-7, with TRBD2 matching over 7 bases. Losses at the gene ends were 6 bases for V and 6 bases for J; bases not matched to a gene: 8. This CDR3 has 13 residues. Germline V gene lookup returns CDR1 KGHSH and CDR2 LQKENI. CDR3 loop: CASSLTGGPEQYF. The CDR3 DNA follows: TGTGCCAGCTCGTTAACGGGAGGTCCCGAGCAGTACTTC.

This chain links TRBV5-6 with TRBJ2-5; D unclear. CDR1 and CDR2 from the germline V gene are SGHDT and YYEEEE. This CDR3 is 11 amino acids long. V was trimmed by 9 bases and J by 5 bases, leaving 11 bases between them. As DNA, the CDR3 is TGTGCCACCCAAGACAAGGAGACCCAGTACTTC. Its translation: CATQDKETQYF.

The rearrangement uses TRBV2 and TRBJ2-3; maybe TRBD2 (5 bases). Germline CDR1 reads SNHLY; CDR2 reads FYNNEI. The V gene lost 10 bases and the J gene lost 1 base, with 9 bases spanning the gap. The CDR3 consists of 12 residues. CDR3 in amino acids: CATREGTDTQYF. CDR3 in DNA: TGTGCCACTCGGGAAGGCACAGATACGCAGTATTTT.

V and J are TRBV19 and TRBJ2-2, with 7 bases that match TRBD2. This CDR3 region has 16 residues. From germline, CDR1 is LNHDA and CDR2 SQIVND (reference sequence). Trimming cost V 3 bases and J 4 bases; bases outside gene matches: 8. CDR3 amino acids: CASSIPLERGTGELFF. The CDR3 DNA is TGTGCCAGTAGTATCCCCCTAGAGCGGGGCACCGGGGAGCTGTTTTTT.

This rearrangement joins TRBV6-5 to TRBJ2-1; the D gene is possibly TRBD2 (5 bases). The CDR3 contains 11 residues. V was pared by 10 bases and J by 4 bases, with 8 bases between. CDR1 and CDR2 from the germline V gene are MNHEY and SVGAGI. CDR3 sequence reads: CATERYNEQFF. The CDR3 DNA follows: TGTGCCACCGAGCGGTACAATGAGCAGTTCTTC.

This chain connects TRBV19 to TRBJ2-1, with 8 bases fitting TRBD2. Trimming at V came to 9 bases and at J to 4 bases, leaving 5 bases not matched to a gene. This CDR3 is 13 amino acids long. In germline, CDR1 is LNHDA, CDR2 SQIVND (reference sequence). The CDR3 protein is CASQAGVYNEQFF. Here the CDR3 DNA reads TGTGCCAGCCAAGCGGGGGTTTACAATGAGCAGTTCTTC.

The gene calls are TRBV4-2 and TRBJ2-4; 8 bases are shared with TRBD2. CDR1 is LGHNA, CDR2 YNFKEQ, per germline. The CDR3 contains 17 residues. V lost 1 base to trimming and J lost 1 base; unmatched junction nucleotides: 6. CDR3 nucleotides: TGTGCCAGCAGCCAAGGGCCCTCGGGGGGGGCCAAAAACATTCAGTACTTC. Its protein is CASSQGPSGGAKNIQYF.

CDR3 in DNA: TGCGCCAGCAGCTTGGTGGGCGAGCAGTACTTC. Translation gives CASSLVGEQYF. The chain couples TRBV5-1 to TRBJ2-7; D gene ambiguous. CDR1 is SGHRS, CDR2 YFSETQ, per germline. The CDR3 has 11 amino acids. V was trimmed by 0 bases and J by 6 bases, leaving 4 bases between them.

This sequence joins TRBV6-5 and TRBJ1-2; D may be TRBD1 (5 bases). The CDR3 loop spans 14 amino acids. Germline CDR1 is MNHEY and CDR2 is SVGAGI. The germline V and J ends were trimmed by 7 bases and 2 bases, with 14 bases remaining between them. DNA of the CDR3: TGTGCCAGCAATAGCAGGGAGTACAACTATGGCTACACCTTC. This gives the protein CASNSREYNYGYTF.

The chain carries TRBV13 and TRBJ2-7, with 11 bases identical to TRBD2. V lost 0 bases to trimming and J lost 5 bases; unmatched junction nucleotides: 3. The CDR3 spans 15 residues. Germline loops: CDR1 PRHDT, CDR2 FYEKMQ (reference sequence). This CDR3 reads CASSLGLAGDHEQYF. The CDR3 nucleotides are TGTGCCAGCAGCTTAGGACTAGCGGGAGACCACGAGCAGTACTTC.

This clone was recorded only once. The chain couples TRBV5-1 to TRBJ2-1; weak D call: TRBD2 (5 bases). There are 13 residues in the CDR3. V lost 0 bases and J 10 bases, leaving 11 bases between the germline ends. Germline V gene sequence: CDR1 SGHRS, CDR2 YFSETQ. The CDR3 DNA sequence: TGCGCCAGCAGCTTGGAAGGGAGAGGCGAGCAGTTCTTC. Its translation is CASSLEGRGEQFF.

The chain recombines TRBV5-1 with TRBJ2-7; possibly TRBD2 for D (6 bases). With 5 bases removed from V and 3 bases from J, the gap between germline ends came to 12 bases. The CDR3 totals 13 residues. Germline CDR1 reads SGHRS; CDR2 reads YFSETQ. This CDR3 is CASRFGRDYEQYF. The CDR3 bases are TGCGCCAGCAGGTTTGGGCGGGACTACGAGCAGTACTTC.

The chain uses TRBV6-5 and TRBJ1-1; perhaps TRBD1 as D (5 bases). V was cut by 0 bases and J by 3 bases, with 11 bases left in between. There are 15 residues in the CDR3. The germline V gene encodes CDR1 MNHEY and CDR2 SVGAGI. CDR3: CASSYSGREDTEAFF. The CDR3 nucleotides are TGTGCCAGCAGTTACTCGGGCAGGGAAGACACTGAAGCTTTCTTT.

This chain joins TRBV5-4 and TRBJ2-3, with 14 bases fitting TRBD2. Germline V gene sequence: CDR1 SGHNT, CDR2 YYREEE (reference sequence). Germline trimming cut 2 bases from V and 2 bases from J; bases unmatched to any gene: 4. This CDR3 has 17 residues. This chain's CDR3 is CASSFRTSGGSTDTQYF. CDR3 bases: TGTGCCAGCAGCTTTAGGACTAGCGGGGGGTCCACAGATACGCAGTATTTT.

There are a few counts of this clone. This chain uses TRBV10-3 with TRBJ1-1; D uncertain. This CDR3 comprises 14 residues. CDR1 and CDR2 from the germline V gene are ENHRY and SYGVKD. V lost 0 bases, J lost 5 bases, and 10 bases lay in between. The chain's CDR3 is CAISESLGWTEAFF. CDR3 bases: TGTGCCATCAGTGAGTCACTGGGGTGGACTGAAGCTTTCTTT.

This chain connects TRBV2 to TRBJ2-5, with unresolved D. The CDR3 has 13 residues. The germline V and J ends were trimmed by 5 bases and 4 bases, with 11 bases remaining between them. Germline V gene sequence: CDR1 SNHLY, CDR2 FYNNEI. Here the CDR3 reads CASSRDLAETQYF. The CDR3 nucleotides read TGTGCCAGCAGTAGAGACCTTGCAGAGACCCAGTACTTC.

The chain recombines TRBV28 with TRBJ2-3; no reliable D call. The germline V gene has CDR1 MDHEN and CDR2 SYDVKM. The CDR3 extends over 13 amino acids. V lost 2 bases to trimming and J lost 0 bases, with 3 bases between them. The CDR3 is CASSLTSTDTQYF. The DNA for the CDR3 is TGTGCCAGCAGTTTAACTAGCACAGATACGCAGTATTTT.

The gene calls are TRBV2 and TRBJ2-7; 13 positions agree with TRBD2. Germline trimming cut 3 bases from V and 2 bases from J; bases unmatched to any gene: 4. CDR3 length: 16 residues. Germline V gene sequence: CDR1 SNHLY, CDR2 FYNNEI. The CDR3 protein is CASSDGLAGATYEQYF. DNA of the CDR3: TGTGCCAGCAGTGACGGACTAGCGGGAGCCACCTACGAGCAGTACTTC.